The 20 T cell receptor beta chains below come from one sample, sequenced in a study of T cell repertoires in cytomegalovirus infection. A single record per CDR3 protein comes from TCRdb applying MiXCR to the reads. Here the sample spans approximately 500,000 distinct CDR3 sequences, about 15% being singletons. The sample was CD8+ T cells from PBMCs. The receptors originated from a human donor in good health (CMV status not recorded). Some clones in this sample may be carry-over from other donors' samples.

This clonotype showed up many times. V gene TRBV6-1 combines with J gene TRBJ2-5; tentatively, D is TRBD2 (7 bases). Germline V gene sequence: CDR1 MNHNS, CDR2 SASEGT. Trimming shortened V by 3 bases and J by 2 bases, and 16 bases separated the two germline ends. CDR3 length equals 16 residues. The CDR3 nucleotides are TGTGCCAGCAGTGATTGGGCGGGGGCACGACAAGAGACCCAGTACTTC. The encoded protein is CASSDWAGARQETQYF.

This clonotype was detected many times. The chain recombines TRBV24-1 with TRBJ2-5; D unclear. Germline V gene sequence: CDR1 KGHDR, CDR2 SFDVKD. The CDR3 consists of 13 residues. The germline V and J ends were trimmed by 4 bases and 2 bases, with 7 bases remaining between them. The CDR3 DNA reads TGTGCCACCAGTGACACGGATCAAGAGACCCAGTACTTC. This codes for CATSDTDQETQYF.

At least ten counts were recorded for this clonotype. The chain is built from TRBV7-9 and TRBJ2-5; 8 bases agree with TRBD2. CDR1 SEHNR and CDR2 FQNEAQ come from the germline V gene (reference sequence). The J segment lost 3 bases and the V segment lost 4 bases, leaving 7 bases of the junction unmatched. This CDR3 has 15 residues. The CDR3 is CASSSGLEGKETQYF. Written as DNA, the CDR3 is TGTGCCAGCAGCTCGGGACTAGAAGGGAAAGAGACCCAGTACTTC.

This clonotype was counted ten times or more. This chain connects TRBV11-3 to TRBJ1-6, with a possible D match to TRBD1 (5 bases). The germline V gene has CDR1 SGHNT and CDR2 YENEEA. Between the trimmed V and J ends, which lost 4 bases and 0 bases, there was a span of 25 bases. There are 21 residues in the CDR3. The CDR3 DNA sequence: TGTGCCAGCAGCTCCATCCCGGGTGGGGGACGGATGAGCTCCTATAATTCACCCCTCCACTTT. It translates to CASSSIPGGGRMSSYNSPLHF.

V gene TRBV11-1 combines with J gene TRBJ1-1, with 8 bases lining up with TRBD1. Trimming removed 2 bases from V and 5 bases from J; junction bases left unmatched: 7. Germline CDR1 SGHAT, CDR2 FQDESV (reference sequence). The CDR3 sequence is 15 residues long. The chain's CDR3 is CASSLLQGAWTEAFF. The DNA for the CDR3 is TGTGCCAGCAGCTTATTGCAGGGGGCCTGGACTGAAGCTTTCTTT. Full variable domain (missing parts from reference TRBV11-1 and TRBJ1-1): EAEVAQSPRYKITEKSQAVAFWCDPISGHATLYWYRQILGQGPELLVQFQDESVVDDSQLPKDRFSAERLKGVDSTLKIQPAELGDSAMYLCASSLLQGAWTEAFFGQGTRLTVV.

The gene calls are TRBV5-3 and TRBJ2-7; D is ambiguous. TRBV5-3 qualifies as an ORF whose function is uncertain. Trimming took 8 bases from V and 1 from J, leaving 13 bases between them. This CDR3 spans 13 amino acids. In DNA, the CDR3 is TGTGCCAGCAGCCAGCCCCTTTCCTACGAGCAGTACTTC. Protein: CASSQPLSYEQYF.

This clonotype was counted ten times or more. The chain recombines TRBV7-9 with TRBJ2-1; 8 bases fit TRBD2. In germline, CDR1 is SEHNR, CDR2 FQNEAQ (reference sequence). The CDR3 totals 15 residues. V lost 0 bases, J lost 4 bases, and 2 bases stayed unmatched. The CDR3 DNA reads as TGTGCCAGCAGCTTAGCCCTAGCGGGTTACAATGAGCAGTTCTTC. It translates to CASSLALAGYNEQFF.

The V and J genes are TRBV11-2 and TRBJ2-1; possibly TRBD2 for D (6 bases). Germline-derived CDR1 and CDR2 are SGHAT and FQNNGV. The CDR3 has 12 amino acids. V lost 4 bases to trimming and J lost 12 bases, with 13 bases between them. The CDR3 coding sequence is TGTGCCAGCAGCTATTCCACGGAGGGGCAGTTCTTC. Translating gives CASSYSTEGQFF.

As to this clonotype: A much larger clone differs from this one at a single base, so this may be a read error. This chain joins TRBV7-9 and TRBJ2-1; TRBD2 matches at 12 bases. The CDR3 loop spans 15 amino acids. Per germline, CDR1 SEHNR and CDR2 FQNEAQ (reference sequence). CDR3 bases: TGTGCCAGCAGCCAGACTAGCGGGAGTGTGAGTGAGCAGGTCTTC. Its protein product is CASSQTSGSVSEQVF.

This chain joins TRBV7-9 and TRBJ1-2; 10 positions agree with TRBD1. The CDR3 has 15 residues. In germline, CDR1 is SEHNR, CDR2 FQNEAQ (reference sequence). With 4 bases clipped from V and 4 bases from J, the junction kept 6 bases outside the gene matches. This CDR3 is CASSSADRGLYGYTF. Written as DNA, the CDR3 is TGTGCCAGCAGCTCCGCCGACAGGGGGCTCTATGGCTACACCTTC. The entire variable domain, with the rest obtained from reference TRBV7-9 and TRBJ1-2, is as follows: DTGVSQNPRHKITKRGQNVTFRCDPISEHNRLYWYRQTLGQGPEFLTYFQNEAQLEKSRLLSDRFSAERPKGSFSTLEIQRTEQGDSAMYLCASSSADRGLYGYTFGSGTRLTVV.

This clonotype was recorded many times. The chain is built from TRBV7-6 and TRBJ2-1; D is ambiguous. This CDR3 is built from 15 residues. CDR1 and CDR2 (germline): SGHVS, FNYEAQ. V gave up 4 bases and J gave up 0 bases, with 10 bases separating them. The CDR3 DNA reads TGTGCCAGCAGCTCGGCAGCAAGCTCCTACAATGAGCAGTTCTTC. This sequence encodes CASSSAASSYNEQFF.

This clonotype appeared a few times. V usage is TRBV12-3 or TRBV12-4 and J usage is TRBJ1-2, with TRBD1 identical over 7 bases. The J segment lost 5 bases and the V segment lost 3 bases, leaving 27 bases of the junction unmatched. The CDR3 loop spans 21 amino acids. For the CDR3, the DNA is TGTGCCAGCAGTTTTCGAGCCTATAAGACAGGGACTCCCGGATCCTCATATGGCTACACCTTC. Its translation: CASSFRAYKTGTPGSSYGYTF.

This clonotype occurred many times. The genes are TRBV6-5 and TRBJ1-1, with no clear D. Trimming pared 0 bases from V and 1 base from J, leaving 12 bases between. This CDR3 is 16 amino acids long. In germline, CDR1 is MNHEY, CDR2 SVGAGI. The CDR3 spells CASSYSRPGGNTEAFF. DNA for the CDR3: TGTGCCAGCAGTTACTCGCGTCCGGGCGGGAACACTGAAGCTTTCTTT.

This clonotype was picked up many times. One end of the junction is discordant with germline, which a read error may explain. The J gene is TRBJ2-1, the V gene TRBV7-8; maybe TRBD1 (7 bases). The germline gives CDR1 SGHVS, CDR2 FQNEAQ. The length of the CDR3 is 14 residues. This CDR3 is CASSLEPGPGGKDF. CDR3 coding DNA: TGTGCCAGCAGCTTAGAGCCCGGACCAGGGGGGAAGGACTTC.

At least ten counts were recorded for this clonotype. The rearrangement joins TRBV11-2 to TRBJ2-3; 10 nucleotides line up with TRBD1. J lost 0 bases, V lost 2 bases, and 5 bases had no gene match. The CDR3 has 17 amino acids. The germline CDR1 and CDR2 sequences are SGHAT and FQNNGV. CDR3 protein: CASSLPGTGASTDTQYF. The CDR3 coding sequence is TGTGCCAGCAGCTTACCGGGGACAGGGGCTAGCACAGATACGCAGTATTTT.

This clonotype was observed many times. This chain uses TRBV7-2 with TRBJ2-1, with 11 nucleotides matching TRBD2. Trimming removed 4 bases from V and 1 base from J; junction bases left unmatched: 9. This CDR3 is 18 amino acids long. Germline lookup yields CDR1 SGHTA and CDR2 FQGNSA. CDR3 in amino acids: CASSSLLSGRGSYNEQFF. CDR3 bases: TGTGCCAGCAGCTCCCTACTTAGCGGGAGGGGATCCTACAATGAGCAGTTCTTC. Using reference TRBV7-2 and TRBJ2-1 for the parts outside the CDR3, the full variable domain is GAGVSQSPSNKVTEKGKDVELRCDPISGHTALYWYRQSLGQGLEFLIYFQGNSAPDKSGLPSDRFSAERTGGSVSTLTIQRTQQEDSAVYLCASSSLLSGRGSYNEQFFGPGTRLTVL.

This clonotype was picked up many times. J is TRBJ2-7 and V is TRBV28; TRBD2 matches 11 bases. CDR1 and CDR2 from the germline V gene are MDHEN and SYDVKM. V trimming: 5 bases; J trimming: 5 bases; junction bases outside the gene matches: 8. The CDR3 totals 15 residues. The CDR3 DNA reads as TGTGCCAGCAGTCCCCGACTAGCGGGACCGGACGAGCAGTACTTC. Its translation: CASSPRLAGPDEQYF.

This clonotype was recorded many times. The chain uses TRBV7-6 and TRBJ2-5, with TRBD2 identical over 10 bases. With V trimmed by 2 bases and J by 3 bases, 6 bases remained unmatched. CDR3 length equals 16 residues. The V gene's germline CDR1 is SGHVS and CDR2 FNYEAQ. CDR3 sequence: CASSLRASGSKETQYF. CDR3 coding DNA: TGTGCCAGCAGCTTAAGGGCTAGCGGGAGTAAAGAGACCCAGTACTTC.

This clonotype turned up a few times. This sequence joins TRBV19 and TRBJ2-7; D remains unclear. This CDR3 comprises 15 residues. V shed 4 bases and J shed 5 bases, with 18 bases lying between them. CDR1 LNHDA and CDR2 SQIVND come from the germline V gene (reference sequence). CDR3 nucleotide sequence: TGTGCCAGTAGTAGAAGAGAAGACCTTAGCCACGAGCAGTACTTC. Protein: CASSRREDLSHEQYF.

The chain carries TRBV4-1 and TRBJ2-1; 11 bases line up with TRBD2. Germline V gives CDR1 MGHRA, CDR2 YSYEKL. CDR3 length: 17 amino acids. V lost 4 bases to trimming and J lost 7 bases; unmatched junction nucleotides: 12. CDR3 protein: CASSRFPLAGDTNEQFF. The CDR3, as DNA: TGCGCCAGCAGCCGCTTCCCACTAGCGGGAGATACGAATGAGCAGTTCTTC.